The rows below give T cell receptor beta chains drawn from one sample of a study of blood T cell repertoires in COVID-19. Repertoires were generated with immunoSEQ multiplex PCR, while TCRdb's copy carries only in-frame clones and drops some. The sample yields hundreds of thousands of clones, approximately 82% seen once. The specimen sequenced was peripheral blood. These receptors came from a woman aged 45-60 years with acute or convalescent COVID-19. Each CDR3 is given with its conserved first and last residue. Each record gives: J gene, clone size, V gene, D gene, CDR3 length, CDR3 protein, CDR3 DNA. D genes are given only for firm matches. A row's size may be missing; if present it is once, few, many or a size class.

j_gene: TRBJ1-3; abundance: NA; v_gene: TRBV10-3; d_gene: NA; len: 15; CDR3aa: CAISQTGDSGNTIYF; CDR3nt: TGTGCCATCAGTCAAACAGGAGACTCTGGAAACACCATATATTTT
j_gene: TRBJ1-6; abundance: NA; v_gene: TRBV24-1; d_gene: NA; len: 14; CDR3aa: CATSDSGSYSPLHF; CDR3nt: TGTGCCACCAGTGATTCAGGGTCCTACTCACCCCTCCACTTT
j_gene: TRBJ2-2; abundance: NA; v_gene: TRBV10-3; d_gene: NA; len: 14; CDR3aa: CAPSGGAPTGELFF; CDR3nt: TGTGCCCCCTCCGGTGGGGCCCCCACCGGGGAGCTGTTTTTT
j_gene: TRBJ2-1; abundance: few; v_gene: TRBV24-1; d_gene: TRBD2; len: 18; CDR3aa: CATSDSPGASGRAHEQFF; CDR3nt: TGTGCCACCAGTGATTCCCCAGGTGCTAGCGGGAGGGCACATGAGCAGTTCTTC
j_gene: TRBJ2-7; abundance: NA; v_gene: TRBV4-2; d_gene: TRBD2; len: 12; CDR3aa: CARGGRAYEQYF; CDR3nt: TGTGCCCGGGGGGGCAGGGCCTACGAGCAGTACTTC
j_gene: TRBJ2-2; abundance: NA; v_gene: TRBV3-1/TRBV3-2; d_gene: NA; len: 13; CDR3aa: CASSQGGGGDLFF; CDR3nt: TGTGCCAGCAGCCAAGGGGGCGGCGGCGACCTGTTTTTT
j_gene: TRBJ1-5; abundance: NA; v_gene: TRBV6-5; d_gene: NA; len: 13; CDR3aa: CASTRGGNQPQHF; CDR3nt: TGTGCCAGCACACGGGGGGGGAATCAGCCCCAGCATTTT
j_gene: TRBJ2-7; abundance: NA; v_gene: TRBV19; d_gene: TRBD2; len: 15; CDR3aa: CASSRRSGTRNEQYF; CDR3nt: TGTGCCAGTAGTAGACGTAGCGGGACGAGGAACGAGCAGTACTTC
j_gene: TRBJ2-2; abundance: NA; v_gene: TRBV18; d_gene: TRBD2; len: 17; CDR3aa: CASSPAGATGGTGELFF; CDR3nt: TGTGCCAGCTCACCCGCGGGAGCGACGGGAGGCACCGGGGAGCTGTTTTTT
j_gene: TRBJ2-3; abundance: once; v_gene: TRBV2; d_gene: TRBD2; len: 16; CDR3aa: CASSSRTSAHTDTQYF; CDR3nt: TGTGCCAGCAGTTCGCGGACTAGCGCGCACACAGATACGCAGTATTTT
j_gene: TRBJ2-1; abundance: NA; v_gene: TRBV10-2; d_gene: NA; len: 15; CDR3aa: CASSPDWSSYNEQFF; CDR3nt: TGCGCCAGCAGCCCGGACTGGAGCTCCTACAATGAGCAGTTCTTC
j_gene: TRBJ2-5; abundance: NA; v_gene: TRBV5-4; d_gene: NA; len: 15; CDR3aa: CASSSKRQKQETQYF; CDR3nt: TGTGCCAGCAGCTCCAAGAGGCAGAAACAAGAGACCCAGTACTTC
j_gene: TRBJ2-1; abundance: few; v_gene: TRBV27; d_gene: TRBD1; len: 14; CDR3aa: CASSPGTAINEQFF; CDR3nt: TGTGCCAGCAGCCCCGGGACAGCTATCAATGAGCAGTTCTTC
j_gene: TRBJ1-2; abundance: NA; v_gene: TRBV19; d_gene: TRBD1; len: 17; CDR3aa: CASSTVLGGTGSYGYTF; CDR3nt: TGTGCCAGTAGTACCGTCTTGGGGGGGACAGGAAGCTATGGCTACACCTTC
j_gene: TRBJ2-5; abundance: NA; v_gene: TRBV10-1; d_gene: TRBD2; len: 13; CDR3aa: CATRPAGRETQYF; CDR3nt: TGCGCCACAAGACCAGCGGGACGAGAGACCCAGTACTTC
j_gene: TRBJ1-2; abundance: NA; v_gene: TRBV7-2; d_gene: TRBD1; len: 12; CDR3aa: CASSVDRAGYTF; CDR3nt: TGTGCCAGCAGCGTCGACAGGGCTGGCTACACCTTC
j_gene: TRBJ2-1; abundance: once; v_gene: TRBV2; d_gene: TRBD2; len: 19; CDR3aa: CASIITSGRWGSSYNEQFF; CDR3nt: TGTGCCAGCATAATAACTAGCGGGAGATGGGGAAGCTCCTACAATGAGCAGTTCTTC
j_gene: TRBJ2-5; abundance: NA; v_gene: TRBV2; d_gene: TRBD1; len: 13; CDR3aa: CASNRDSQETQYF; CDR3nt: TGTGCCAGCAATCGGGACAGCCAAGAGACCCAGTACTTC
j_gene: TRBJ1-1; abundance: NA; v_gene: TRBV5-1; d_gene: TRBD1; len: 15; CDR3aa: CASSWTGEKNTEAFF; CDR3nt: TGCGCCAGCAGCTGGACAGGGGAGAAGAACACTGAAGCTTTCTTT
j_gene: TRBJ2-7; abundance: NA; v_gene: TRBV2; d_gene: TRBD1; len: 15; CDR3aa: CASSRDRGPSYEQYF; CDR3nt: TGTGCCAGCAGTCGAGACAGGGGCCCGTCCTACGAGCAGTACTTC